The 14 T cell receptor beta chains reported below all come from one sample, sequenced in a study of graft-versus-host responses after intestinal transplantation (dated by TCRdb to the early 2020s). The method behind the library was the immunoSEQ multiplex PCR assay. TCRdb took this table from immuneACCESS and kept in-frame rearrangements with V and J called. Such tables lack part of the clones; where checked against another copy, unresolved V genes explain under half of the gap, and the rest is unexplained. Counted in this sample were approximately 99,000 clones; 91% of them appeared once. About 0.18% of the sample is in the top ten clones. These TCRs' antigens remain unknown. Reading the label with the study, this specimen's time point is: cells obtained before transplantation from donor or recipient. This sample comprised unstimulated CD4+ T cells sorted from spleen or lymph node cells, obtained before transplant. Receptor source: a human donor who was the organ donor for an intestinal transplant.

This clone was seen a single time. V gene TRBV20-1 combines with J gene TRBJ1-3; D might be TRBD1 (5 bases). Trimming removed 3 bases at V and 8 bases at J, with 8 bases between. The CDR3 loop spans 11 amino acids. Germline lookup yields CDR1 DFQATT and CDR2 SNEGSKA (reference sequence). The CDR3 reads CSASGGHTIYF. CDR3 nucleotide sequence: TGCAGTGCTAGCGGGGGTCACACCATATATTTT.

The rearrangement links TRBV11-1 to TRBJ2-7, with a possible D match to TRBD2 (7 bases). Deletions cut 0 bases from V and 5 bases from J, with 14 bases between. The CDR3 is 15 residues long. CDR1 is SGHAT, CDR2 FQDESV, per germline (reference sequence). In DNA form, the CDR3 reads TGTGCCAGCAGCTTAGCGCTGCGGGGGCCGGACGAGCAGTACTTC. Protein sequence: CASSLALRGPDEQYF.

This clone occurred once. The V and J genes are TRBV30 and TRBJ2-3; D is uncertain. The CDR3 spans 12 residues. Germline V gene data show CDR1 as GTSNPN and CDR2 as SVGIG (reference sequence). V lost 2 bases, J lost 8 bases, and 11 bases lay in between. CDR3 residues: CAWSFKIATQYF. DNA for the CDR3: TGTGCCTGGAGTTTTAAAATAGCTACGCAGTATTTT. The full variable domain, its missing parts supplied by reference TRBV30 and TRBJ2-3, is SQTIHQWPATLVQPVGSPLSLECTVEGTSNPNLYWYRQAAGRGLQLLFYSVGIGQISSEVPQNLSASRPQDRQFILSSKKLLLSDSGFYLCAWSFKIATQYFGPGTRLTVL.

The V and J genes are TRBV7-2 and TRBJ2-7; a possible D gene is TRBD2 (6 bases). Trimming took off 7 bases at V and 2 bases at J, with 12 bases between the two ends. The germline V gene has CDR1 SGHTA and CDR2 FQGNSA. CDR3 size: 13 residues. The CDR3 sequence is CASKWGGAYEQYF. In DNA form, the CDR3 reads TGTGCCAGCAAGTGGGGCGGGGCCTACGAGCAGTACTTC.

The chain has TRBV19 and TRBJ1-2; the D is unclear. V lost 5 bases and J 3 bases, leaving 10 bases between the germline ends. Germline CDR1 LNHDA, CDR2 SQIVND (reference sequence). CDR3 length: 13 amino acids. The CDR3 nucleotides are TGTGCCAGTAGTGTGGGCCTCTACTATGGCTACACCTTC. Translated: CASSVGLYYGYTF.

Comment on this clone: At one boundary the junction diverges from the germline segment, which might be a read error. The chain combines TRBV28 with TRBJ2-2; 9 nucleotides agree with TRBD1. The CDR3 is made up of 16 amino acids. The germline CDR1 and CDR2 sequences are MDHEN and SYDVKM. The CDR3 DNA follows: TGTGCCAGCAGACTTGGACAGGGGATAAACACCTGGGAGCTGTTTTTT. Amino acid sequence: CASRLGQGINTWELFF.

J is TRBJ1-4 and V is TRBV7-8; the D gene is possibly TRBD1 (6 bases). V lost 1 base, J lost 5 bases, and 11 bases lay in between. Germline V CDR1 and CDR2: SGHVS, FQNEAQ. The CDR3 sequence is 15 residues long. The CDR3 region is CASSLGAGVNEKLFF. DNA for the CDR3: TGTGCCAGCAGCTTAGGGGCAGGGGTGAATGAAAAACTGTTTTTT.

This chain uses TRBV5-4 with TRBJ1-2; D is uncertain. Germline CDR1 SGHNT, CDR2 YYREEE (reference sequence). This CDR3 is 13 amino acids long. The ends were cut back, 4 bases at V and 8 bases at J, with 15 bases in the middle. CDR3 residues: CASSRDPDSGYTF. CDR3 nucleotide sequence: TGTGCCAGCAGCCGGGATCCGGATTCCGGCTACACCTTC.

The rearrangement uses TRBV6-5 and TRBJ1-2; tentative D call: TRBD1 (5 bases). CDR1 and CDR2 (germline): MNHEY, SVGAGI. V lost 6 bases and J 1 base, leaving 9 bases between the germline ends. The CDR3 contains 13 residues. The CDR3 sequence: CASSPTVNYGYTF. The CDR3 bases are TGTGCCAGCAGCCCGACAGTTAACTATGGCTACACCTTC.

The chain is built from TRBV6-1 and TRBJ1-4; D gene ambiguous. Trimming removed 0 bases at V and 7 bases at J, with 12 bases between. The germline V gene encodes CDR1 MNHNS and CDR2 SASEGT. The CDR3 contains 15 residues. CDR3 region: CASSEAVGRGEKLFF. Written as DNA, the CDR3 is TGTGCCAGCAGTGAAGCAGTTGGTCGGGGTGAAAAACTGTTTTTT.

Comment on this clone: Mismatch with germline at one junction end may stem from a read error. The chain employs TRBV7-7 and TRBJ2-5, with 12 bases that match TRBD2. This CDR3 has 17 residues. Germline lookup yields CDR1 SSHAT and CDR2 FNYEAQ (reference sequence). The CDR3 spells CASSGFPSGGAKETQYF. The CDR3 DNA is TGTGCTAGCAGCGGATTCCCTAGCGGGGGGGCCAAAGAGACCCAGTACTTC.

The rearrangement links TRBV7-2 to TRBJ2-5; 9 nucleotides agree with TRBD2. Germline trimming cut 2 bases from V and 5 bases from J; bases unmatched to any gene: 9. This CDR3 spans 16 amino acids. Germline V gene lookup returns CDR1 SGHTA and CDR2 FQGNSA. The CDR3 sequence is CASSLYLAGGRETQYF. CDR3 sequence (DNA): TGTGCCAGCAGCTTATATCTCGCGGGGGGGCGGGAGACCCAGTACTTC. The full variable domain, completed using reference TRBV7-2 and TRBJ2-5, is GAGVSQSPSNKVTEKGKDVELRCDPISGHTALYWYRQSLGQGLEFLIYFQGNSAPDKSGLPSDRFSAERTGGSVSTLTIQRTQQEDSAVYLCASSLYLAGGRETQYFGPGTRLLVL.

The rearrangement links TRBV4-3 to TRBJ2-5; 7 bases match TRBD1. The CDR3 sequence is 16 residues long. The V gene end was trimmed by 0 bases and the J gene end by 0 bases; junction bases not matched to a gene: 4. Per germline, CDR1 LGHNA and CDR2 YSLEER. Here the CDR3 reads CASSQEVGTDQETQYF. CDR3 bases: TGCGCCAGCAGCCAAGAGGTGGGGACAGACCAAGAGACCCAGTACTTC.

The chain combines TRBV6-1 with TRBJ2-3; 10 nucleotides agree with TRBD2. Germline V gives CDR1 MNHNS, CDR2 SASEGT. With V trimmed by 2 bases and J by 7 bases, 6 bases remained unmatched. The CDR3 contains 15 residues. CDR3 DNA sequence: TGTGCCAGCAGTGAAACAGCGGGGGGGCTAAATACGCAGTATTTT. Protein sequence: CASSETAGGLNTQYF.